This entry features one T cell receptor beta chain sequence. This clone was counted once. Which antigen it targets is not known. Per-nucleotide qualities are absent, and no much larger clonotype sits a single base away. Libraries were made using the immunoSEQ multiplex PCR assay. TCRdb took this table from immuneACCESS and kept in-frame rearrangements with V and J called. Such tables lack part of the clones; where checked against another copy, unresolved V genes explain under half of the gap, and the rest is unexplained. The sample has around 61,000 clones on record, about 86% of them singletons. 4% to 5.5% of the sample belongs to the ten largest clones. Here V drops 2 bases and J drops 3 bases, and the junction holds 6 bases not matched to any gene. The CDR3 spans 15 residues, from the cysteine through the phenylalanine. Left in the record is the CDR3 DNA by itself, 45 bases read in frame from the first base. The germline V gene supplies CDR1 ENHRY and CDR2 SYGVKD.

These data belong to a study of technical replicates of blood from a handful of donors (dated by TCRdb to 2016 to 2017). The receptor's source is a human donor in good health. Some clones in this sample may be carry-over from other donors' samples. The V gene is TRBV10-3 and the J gene is TRBJ2-7; 8 bases in the junction line up with TRBD2. The sequenced sample consisted of PBMCs. The sequenced DNA is TGTGCCATCAGTGAGGAACTAGCGGAGTTCTACGAGCAGTACTTC. Its coded protein is CAISEELAEFYEQYF.